This TCR beta chain was identified in a study of T cells in Graves' hyperthyroidism and ophthalmopathy. Notes on the study in general: The blood repertoire included most of the expanded thyroid clonotypes above 0.001.

This clonotype appeared many times. Its antigen is as yet unknown. Regions amplified from RNA transcripts were the TCR beta CDR3 regions. The HTBI primer set served for first-round RT-PCR of the TCR CDR3. Each CDR3 protein is one row after TCRdb ran MiXCR on the multiplex PCR reads. The sample gives over 300,000 distinct CDR3 sequences, around 14% of which show up once; 9.5% to 11% is in the top ten. Patients with uncontrolled infections, other autoimmune diseases, pregnancy or lactation were excluded. Germline values: CDR1 LGHDT, CDR2 YNNKEL (reference sequence). The CDR3 totals 15 residues. The V and J ends lost 2 bases and 5 bases respectively, with 13 bases between them.

The V call is TRBV3-1, the J call TRBJ2-1; D might be TRBD1 (5 bases). Sequences were obtained from blood. The receptor's source is an older woman with Graves' hyperthyroidism. CDR3 protein: CASSQSQQADNEQFF. Here the CDR3 DNA reads TGTGCCAGCAGCCAATCTCAACAGGCCGACAATGAGCAGTTCTTC.